Sequencing of this T cell receptor (beta chain) was carried out in a study of blood T cells in healthy people across ages. Study results and caveats: Without sorted subsets, naive and antigen-experienced compartments could not be conclusively compared. Long-lived donors exceeded aged donors in naive CD4+ cells and diversity.

On this clonotype itself: The target antigen is unknown.

A sample-barcoded 5' primer and a J-beta primer mix were used in a second PCR of roughly 7 to 12 cycles. TCRdb redid the calling of the 5' RACE reads with MiXCR, one entry per CDR3 protein. The sample records some 1 million distinct CDR3 sequences, 40% to 45% being singletons. The origin of this receptor is a woman in her sixties in good health. The sequenced material came from blood.

CDR3 DNA: TGTGCCAGCAGCCTCGAACAGGGGAGCACAGATACGCAGTATTTT. Protein sequence: CASSLEQGSTDTQYF. The V call is TRBV4-2, the J call TRBJ2-3, with TRBD1 identical over 7 bases. The CDR3 extends over 15 amino acids. Germline-derived CDR1 and CDR2 are LGHNA and YNFKEQ. Trimming took 4 bases from V and 0 from J; bases not matched to a gene: 4.